In this sample, the clone carrying this T cell receptor (beta chain) turned up a few times. PCR involved 60 Vbeta and 13 Jbeta primers. The method was immunoSEQ multiplex PCR; TCRdb's version includes in-frame clones alone and lacks a portion of them. The data contain under 200,000 clones, 65% to 70% of them seen just once; the ten biggest clones take up less than 5%. The CDR3 spans 16 residues. Germline V gene lookup returns CDR1 SGHVS and CDR2 FNYEAQ. J was trimmed by 2 bases and V by 1 base; bases with no gene match: 7. This sample is part of a study of cytomegalovirus exposure and HLA in healthy donors.

The sequencing input was PBMCs. The source of this sequence is a woman aged 18-29 years in good health and CMV-seropositive. The V gene is TRBV7-6, the J gene TRBJ2-7, with 8 bases that match TRBD1. CDR3 amino acids: CASSLGTGLSTYEQYF. Written as DNA, the CDR3 is TGTGCCAGCAGCTTAGGGACAGGGTTATCCACCTACGAGCAGTACTTC.